This TCR beta chain was identified during a study of control samples from healthy donors and cancer patients. Sequencing was performed with immunoSEQ multiplex PCR; in TCRdb, only in-frame clones are kept and a portion is missing. The sample holds 100,000 to 120,000 clones, 88% seen once. Germline V gene data show CDR1 as SNHLY and CDR2 as FYNNEI. The V end lost 3 bases, the J end lost 10 bases, and 16 bases lay between the germline ends. The CDR3 spans 14 residues. The sample comprised PBMCs. The receptor's source is a woman aged 60-75 years with lung cancer. This chain connects TRBV2 to TRBJ2-1; D possibly corresponds to TRBD2 (6 bases). The CDR3 DNA is TGTGCCAGCAGTGATCCCACGGGACTTGAAGAGCAGTTCTTC. It specifies CASSDPTGLEEQFF.